The rows below give T cell receptor beta chains drawn from one sample of a study of cytomegalovirus exposure and HLA in healthy donors. Clones were sequenced by immunoSEQ multiplex PCR, and TCRdb holds only the in-frame ones, with some missing. Of about 120,000 clones in the sample, around 86% were seen once. Sample: PBMCs. The receptors derive from a woman in her 30s in good health and CMV-seronegative. CDR3s include the opening cysteine and the closing phenylalanine or tryptophan. D genes are given only for firm matches. Rows give clone size only sometimes, using once, few, many, or a class for an expanded clone.

D gene	V gene	clone size	J gene	CDR3 protein	CDR3 DNA
TRBD2	TRBV4-3	NA	TRBJ2-3	CASSQVWRGLAGDTQYF	TGCGCCAGCAGCCAAGTCTGGCGGGGACTAGCGGGAGATACGCAGTATTTT
TRBD2	TRBV2	NA	TRBJ2-7	CASRTGLAGTYEQYF	TGTGCCAGCAGAACTGGACTAGCGGGAACCTACGAGCAGTACTTC
TRBD1	TRBV28	NA	TRBJ1-5	CASSFTGARNQPQHF	TGTGCCAGCAGTTTTACAGGGGCTCGCAATCAGCCCCAGCATTTT
NA	TRBV11-2	NA	TRBJ1-5	CASSLETAGAQHF	TGTGCCAGCAGCTTAGAGACAGCCGGAGCCCAGCATTTT
TRBD2	TRBV13	NA	TRBJ2-7	CASSGSGTSYEQYF	TGTGCCAGCAGCGGGAGCGGGACGTCCTACGAGCAGTACTTC
NA	TRBV18	NA	TRBJ1-1	CASSPPNVGNTEAFF	TGTGCCAGCTCACCACCTAACGTCGGGAACACTGAAGCTTTCTTT
TRBD1	TRBV4-2	NA	TRBJ2-7	CASSQTGVDYEQYF	TGTGCCAGCAGCCAAACAGGGGTAGACTACGAGCAGTACTTC
NA	TRBV27	NA	TRBJ2-7	CASQSGGRPYEQYF	TGTGCCAGTCAGAGTGGGGGCAGGCCCTACGAGCAGTACTTC
TRBD1	TRBV7-6	few	TRBJ1-1	CASSPRTGNTEAFF	TGTGCCAGCAGCCCACGGACAGGGAACACTGAAGCTTTCTTT
NA	TRBV27	NA	TRBJ1-2	CASSLSAGGNYGYTF	TGTGCCAGCAGTTTATCTGCGGGGGGCAACTATGGCTACACCTTC
NA	TRBV11-2	NA	TRBJ2-1	CASSLQGNEQFF	TGTGCCAGCAGCTTACAGGGCAATGAGCAGTTCTTC
TRBD1	TRBV5-1	NA	TRBJ2-2	CASSIRTGNTGELFF	TGCGCCAGCAGCATAAGGACAGGGAACACCGGGGAGCTGTTTTTT
TRBD1	TRBV4-1	NA	TRBJ2-7	CASSQVFTGQGHYEQYF	TGCGCCAGCAGCCAAGTATTTACTGGACAGGGACACTACGAGCAGTACTTC
NA	TRBV27	once	TRBJ2-5	CASSGQGEVKTQYF	TGTGCCAGCAGTGGGCAAGGGGAAGTAAAGACCCAGTACTTC